One sample yielded the 2 T cell receptor beta chains listed below, sequenced in a study of blood T cell repertoires in COVID-19. Assay used: immunoSEQ multiplex PCR; TCRdb lists only in-frame clones, some missing. The data contain some 510,000 clones, more than 75% of them singletons. Sequencing input: PBMCs or T cells enriched from blood (not recorded which). The source is a middle-aged woman who had recovered from COVID-19.

This clone came up once. The chain's CDR3 is CASASGRAVADTQYF. The CDR3 region has the DNA TGTGCCAGCGCTAGCGGGAGGGCGGTCGCAGATACGCAGTATTTT. The chain employs TRBV19 and TRBJ2-3; 12 nucleotides line up with TRBD2. V dropped 9 bases and J dropped 4; count of bases not matched to a gene: 8. CDR3 length equals 15 residues. Germline lookup yields CDR1 LNHDA and CDR2 SQIVND (reference sequence). Drawing the rest from reference TRBV19 and TRBJ2-3, the complete variable domain is DGGITQSPKYLFRKEGQNVTLSCEQNLNHDAMYWYRQDPGQGLRLIYYSQIVNDFQKGDIAEGYSVSREKKESFPLTVTSAQKNPTAFYLCASASGRAVADTQYFGPGTRLTVL.

The J gene is TRBJ2-1, the V gene TRBV7-9; TRBD2 agrees at 7 bases. CDR3 size: 17 residues. After removal of 3 bases from V and 0 bases from J, the junction contained 8 bases not matched to a gene. Germline assignment: CDR1 SEHNR and CDR2 FQNEAQ (reference sequence). CDR3 loop: CASSFGGSGVSYNEQFF. DNA for the CDR3: TGTGCCAGCAGCTTTGGGGGAAGCGGGGTCTCCTACAATGAGCAGTTCTTC.